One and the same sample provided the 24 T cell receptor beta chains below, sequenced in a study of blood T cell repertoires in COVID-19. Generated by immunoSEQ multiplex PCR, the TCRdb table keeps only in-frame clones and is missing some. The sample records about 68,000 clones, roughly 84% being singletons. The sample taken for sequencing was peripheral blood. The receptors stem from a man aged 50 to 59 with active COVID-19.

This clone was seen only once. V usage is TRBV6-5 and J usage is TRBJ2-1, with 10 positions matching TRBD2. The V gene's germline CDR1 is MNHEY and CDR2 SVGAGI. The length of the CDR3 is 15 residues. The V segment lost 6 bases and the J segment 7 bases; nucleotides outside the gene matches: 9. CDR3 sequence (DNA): TGTGCCAGCAGGGGCCTAGCGGGAGTGTGGAATGAGCAGTTCTTC. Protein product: CASRGLAGVWNEQFF.

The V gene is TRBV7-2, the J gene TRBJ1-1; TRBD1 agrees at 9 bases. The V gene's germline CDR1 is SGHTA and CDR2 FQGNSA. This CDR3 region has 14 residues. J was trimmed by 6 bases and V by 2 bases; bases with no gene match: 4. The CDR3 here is CASSLIQGASEAFF. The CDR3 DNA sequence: TGTGCCAGCAGCTTAATACAGGGGGCCTCTGAAGCTTTCTTT.

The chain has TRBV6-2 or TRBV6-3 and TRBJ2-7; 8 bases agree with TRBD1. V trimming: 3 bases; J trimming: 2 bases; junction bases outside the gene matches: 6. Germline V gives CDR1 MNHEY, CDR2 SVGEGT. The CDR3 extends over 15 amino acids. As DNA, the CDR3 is TGTGCCAGCAGTTATAGGGCAGGGGGCCCCTACGAGCAGTACTTC. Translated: CASSYRAGGPYEQYF.

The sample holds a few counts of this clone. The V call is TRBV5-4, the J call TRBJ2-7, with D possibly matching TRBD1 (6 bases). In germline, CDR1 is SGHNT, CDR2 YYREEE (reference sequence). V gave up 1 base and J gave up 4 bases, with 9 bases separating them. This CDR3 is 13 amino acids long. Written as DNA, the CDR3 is TGTGCCAGCAGCTTGAAGGGACAATACGAGCAGTACTTC. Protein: CASSLKGQYEQYF.

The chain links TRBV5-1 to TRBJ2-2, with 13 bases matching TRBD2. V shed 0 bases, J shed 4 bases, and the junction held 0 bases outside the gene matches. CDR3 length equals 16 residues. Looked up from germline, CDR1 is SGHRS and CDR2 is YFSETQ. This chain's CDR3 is CASSLGTSGSTGELFF. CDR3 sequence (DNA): TGCGCCAGCAGCTTGGGGACTAGCGGGAGCACCGGGGAGCTGTTTTTT. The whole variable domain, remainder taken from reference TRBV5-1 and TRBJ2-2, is KAGVTQTPRYLIKTRGQQVTLSCSPISGHRSVSWYQQTPGQGLQFLFEYFSETQRNKGNFPGRFSGRQFSNSRSEMNVSTLELGDSALYLCASSLGTSGSTGELFFGEGSRLTVL.

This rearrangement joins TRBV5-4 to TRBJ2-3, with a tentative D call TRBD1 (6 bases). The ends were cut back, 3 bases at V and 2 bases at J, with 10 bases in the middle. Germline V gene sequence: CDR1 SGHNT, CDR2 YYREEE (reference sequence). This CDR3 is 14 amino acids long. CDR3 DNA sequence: TGTGCCAGCAGCTCAGGACAGACCACAGATACGCAGTATTTT. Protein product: CASSSGQTTDTQYF.

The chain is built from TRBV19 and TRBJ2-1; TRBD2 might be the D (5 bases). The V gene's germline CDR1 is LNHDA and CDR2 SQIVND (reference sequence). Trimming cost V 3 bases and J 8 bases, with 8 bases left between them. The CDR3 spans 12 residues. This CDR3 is CASSIPGYEQFF. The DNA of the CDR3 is TGTGCCAGTAGTATTCCGGGGTATGAGCAGTTCTTC.

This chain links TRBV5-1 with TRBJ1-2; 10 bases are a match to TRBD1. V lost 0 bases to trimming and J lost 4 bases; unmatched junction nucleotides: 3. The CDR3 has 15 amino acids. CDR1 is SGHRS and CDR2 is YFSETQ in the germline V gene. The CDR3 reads CASSLVGQGIYGYTF. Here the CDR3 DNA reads TGCGCCAGCAGCTTGGTGGGACAGGGGATCTATGGCTACACCTTC.

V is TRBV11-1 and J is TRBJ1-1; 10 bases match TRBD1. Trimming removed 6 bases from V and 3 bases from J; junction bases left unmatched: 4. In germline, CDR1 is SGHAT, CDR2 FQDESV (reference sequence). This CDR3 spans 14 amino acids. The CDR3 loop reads CASRTDRGDTEAFF. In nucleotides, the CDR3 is TGTGCCAGCAGAACGGACAGGGGGGACACTGAAGCTTTCTTT.

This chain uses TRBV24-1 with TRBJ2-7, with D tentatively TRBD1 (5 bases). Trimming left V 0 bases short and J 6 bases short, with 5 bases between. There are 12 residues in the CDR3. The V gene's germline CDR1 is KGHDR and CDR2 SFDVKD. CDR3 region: CATSDLGAEQYF. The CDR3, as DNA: TGTGCCACCAGTGATTTGGGGGCCGAGCAGTACTTC.

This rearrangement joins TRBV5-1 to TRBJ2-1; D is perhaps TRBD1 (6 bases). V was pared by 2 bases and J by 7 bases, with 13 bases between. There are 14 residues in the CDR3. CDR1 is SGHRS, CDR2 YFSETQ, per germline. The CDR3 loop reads CASSLQGSGNEQFF. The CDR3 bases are TGCGCCAGCAGCTTACAGGGATCGGGAAATGAGCAGTTCTTC.

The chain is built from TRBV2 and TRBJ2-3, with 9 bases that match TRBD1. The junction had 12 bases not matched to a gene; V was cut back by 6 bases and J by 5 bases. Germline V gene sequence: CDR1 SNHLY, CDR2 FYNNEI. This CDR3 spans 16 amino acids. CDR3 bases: TGTGCCAGCAGGTATCAAGGACAGGGGCGAGGAGATACGCAGTATTTT. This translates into CASRYQGQGRGDTQYF.

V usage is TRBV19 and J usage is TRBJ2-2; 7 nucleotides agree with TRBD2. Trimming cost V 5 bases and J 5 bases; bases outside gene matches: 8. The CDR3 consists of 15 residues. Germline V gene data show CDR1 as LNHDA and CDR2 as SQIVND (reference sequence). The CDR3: CASSYGRKGTGELFF. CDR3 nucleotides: TGTGCCAGTAGTTACGGGAGGAAGGGGACCGGGGAGCTGTTTTTT.

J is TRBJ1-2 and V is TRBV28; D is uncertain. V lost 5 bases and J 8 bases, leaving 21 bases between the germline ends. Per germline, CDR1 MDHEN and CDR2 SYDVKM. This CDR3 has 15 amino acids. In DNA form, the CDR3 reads TGTGCCAGCAGTCGTGATGGGCAGTCAACAAGGGGCTACACCTTC. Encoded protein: CASSRDGQSTRGYTF.

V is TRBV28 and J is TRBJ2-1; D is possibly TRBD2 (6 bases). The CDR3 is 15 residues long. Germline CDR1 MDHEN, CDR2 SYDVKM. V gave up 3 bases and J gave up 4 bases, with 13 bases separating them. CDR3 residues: CASSFLAGSYNEQFF. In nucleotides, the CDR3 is TGTGCCAGCAGTTTCCTCGCGGGATCATACAATGAGCAGTTCTTC. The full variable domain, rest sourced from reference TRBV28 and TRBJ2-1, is DVKVTQSSRYLVKRTGEKVFLECVQDMDHENMFWYRQDPGLGLRLIYFSYDVKMKEKGDIPEGYSVSREKKERFSLILESASTNQTSMYLCASSFLAGSYNEQFFGPGTRLTVL.

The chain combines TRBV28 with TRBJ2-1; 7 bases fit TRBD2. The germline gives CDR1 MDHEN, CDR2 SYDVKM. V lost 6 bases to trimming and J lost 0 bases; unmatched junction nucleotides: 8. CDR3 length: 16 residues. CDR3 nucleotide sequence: TGTGCCAGCAGCTCCCTCCAGCGGGACTCCTACAATGAGCAGTTCTTC. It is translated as CASSSLQRDSYNEQFF.

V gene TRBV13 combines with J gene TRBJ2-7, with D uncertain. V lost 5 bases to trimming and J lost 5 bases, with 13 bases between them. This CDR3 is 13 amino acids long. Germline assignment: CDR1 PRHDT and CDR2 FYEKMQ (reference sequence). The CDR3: CASSQAPSDEQYF. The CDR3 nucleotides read TGTGCCAGCAGCCAGGCTCCCTCGGACGAGCAGTACTTC.

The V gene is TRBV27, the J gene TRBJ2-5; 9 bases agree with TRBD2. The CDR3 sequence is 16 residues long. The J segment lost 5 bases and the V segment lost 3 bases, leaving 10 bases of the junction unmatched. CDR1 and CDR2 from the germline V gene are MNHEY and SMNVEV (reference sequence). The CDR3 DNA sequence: TGTGCCAGCAGTTTGTCGATAGCGGGAGCAGATGAGACCCAGTACTTC. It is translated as CASSLSIAGADETQYF.

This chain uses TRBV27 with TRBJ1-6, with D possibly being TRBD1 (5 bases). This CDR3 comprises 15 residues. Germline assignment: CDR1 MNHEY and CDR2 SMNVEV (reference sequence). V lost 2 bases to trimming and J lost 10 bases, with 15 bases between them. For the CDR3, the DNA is TGTGCCAGCAGTTTAAATCCCCTTCGGGGGTCACCCCTCCACTTT. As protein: CASSLNPLRGSPLHF.

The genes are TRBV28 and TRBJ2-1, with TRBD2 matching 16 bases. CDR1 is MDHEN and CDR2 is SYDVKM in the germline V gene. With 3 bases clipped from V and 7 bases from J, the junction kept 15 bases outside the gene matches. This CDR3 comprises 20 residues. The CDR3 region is CASSFPGLAGGWGVQNEQFF. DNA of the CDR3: TGTGCCAGCAGTTTTCCGGGACTAGCGGGGGGGTGGGGGGTACAGAATGAGCAGTTCTTC.

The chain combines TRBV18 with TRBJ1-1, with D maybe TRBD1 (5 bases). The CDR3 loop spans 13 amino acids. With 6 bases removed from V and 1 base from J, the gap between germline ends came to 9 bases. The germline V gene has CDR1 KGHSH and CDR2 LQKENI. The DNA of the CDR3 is TGTGCCAGCTCCGCGGACAAGAACACTGAAGCTTTCTTT. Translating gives CASSADKNTEAFF.

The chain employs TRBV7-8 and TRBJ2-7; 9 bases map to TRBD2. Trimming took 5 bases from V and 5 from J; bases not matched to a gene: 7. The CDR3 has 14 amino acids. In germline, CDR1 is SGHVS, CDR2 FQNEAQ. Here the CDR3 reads CASSQKASGNEQYF. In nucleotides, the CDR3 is TGTGCCAGCAGCCAGAAGGCTAGCGGGAACGAGCAGTACTTC.

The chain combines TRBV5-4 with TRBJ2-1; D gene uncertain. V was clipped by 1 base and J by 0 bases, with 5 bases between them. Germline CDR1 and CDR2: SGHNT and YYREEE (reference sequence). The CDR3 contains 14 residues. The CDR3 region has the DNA TGTGCCAGCAGCTTGTCCAGCTCCTACAATGAGCAGTTCTTC. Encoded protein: CASSLSSSYNEQFF. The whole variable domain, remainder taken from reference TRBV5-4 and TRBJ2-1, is ETGVTQSPTHLIKTRGQQVTLRCSSQSGHNTVSWYQQALGQGPQFIFQYYREEENGRGNFPPRFSGLQFPNYSSELNVNALELDDSALYLCASSLSSSYNEQFFGPGTRLTVL.

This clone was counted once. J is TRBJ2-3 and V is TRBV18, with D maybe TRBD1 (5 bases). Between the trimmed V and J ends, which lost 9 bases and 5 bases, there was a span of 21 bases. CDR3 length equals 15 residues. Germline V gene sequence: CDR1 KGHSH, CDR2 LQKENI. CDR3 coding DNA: TGTGCCAGTCACCCAGGGTCTCTTCCGGGAGATACGCAGTATTTT. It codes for CASHPGSLPGDTQYF.